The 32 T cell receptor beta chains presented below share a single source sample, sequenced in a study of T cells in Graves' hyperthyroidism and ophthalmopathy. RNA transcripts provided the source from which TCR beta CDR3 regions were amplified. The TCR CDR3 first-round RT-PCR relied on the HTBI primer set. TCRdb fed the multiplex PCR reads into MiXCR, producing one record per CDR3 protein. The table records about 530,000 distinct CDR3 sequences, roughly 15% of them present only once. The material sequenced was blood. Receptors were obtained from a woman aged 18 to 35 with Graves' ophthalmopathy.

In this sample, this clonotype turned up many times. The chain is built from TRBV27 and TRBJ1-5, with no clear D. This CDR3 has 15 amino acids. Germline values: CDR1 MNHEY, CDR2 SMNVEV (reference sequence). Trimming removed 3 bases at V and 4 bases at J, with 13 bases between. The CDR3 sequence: CASSLKGGRNQPQHF. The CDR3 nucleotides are TGTGCCAGCAGTTTGAAGGGCGGGAGAAATCAGCCCCAGCATTTT.

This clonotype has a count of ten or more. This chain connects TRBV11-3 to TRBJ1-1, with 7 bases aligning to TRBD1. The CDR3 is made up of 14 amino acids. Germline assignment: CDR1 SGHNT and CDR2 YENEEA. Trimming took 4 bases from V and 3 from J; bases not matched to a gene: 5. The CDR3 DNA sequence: TGTGCCAGCAGCTCGACAGGGCTAGACACTGAAGCTTTCTTT. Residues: CASSSTGLDTEAFF.

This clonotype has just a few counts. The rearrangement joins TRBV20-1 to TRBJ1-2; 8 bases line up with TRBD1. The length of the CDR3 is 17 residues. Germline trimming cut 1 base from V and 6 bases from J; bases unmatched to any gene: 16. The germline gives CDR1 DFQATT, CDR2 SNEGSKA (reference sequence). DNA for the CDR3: TGCAGTGCTAGAGTTTCCCTTCGGCCAGGGGGCGGGGATGGCTACACCTTC. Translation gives CSARVSLRPGGGDGYTF.

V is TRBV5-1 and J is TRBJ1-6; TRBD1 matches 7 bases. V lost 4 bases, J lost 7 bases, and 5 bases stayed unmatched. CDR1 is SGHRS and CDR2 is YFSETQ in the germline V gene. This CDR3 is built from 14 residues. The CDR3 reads CASSREGGNSPLHF. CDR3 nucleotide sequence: TGCGCCAGCAGCAGGGAAGGGGGCAATTCACCCCTCCACTTT.

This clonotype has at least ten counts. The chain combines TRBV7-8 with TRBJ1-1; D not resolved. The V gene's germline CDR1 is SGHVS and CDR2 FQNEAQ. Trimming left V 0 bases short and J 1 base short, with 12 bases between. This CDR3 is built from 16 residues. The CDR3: CASSLARGWGNTEAFF. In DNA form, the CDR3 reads TGTGCCAGCAGCTTAGCACGGGGTTGGGGGAACACTGAAGCTTTCTTT.

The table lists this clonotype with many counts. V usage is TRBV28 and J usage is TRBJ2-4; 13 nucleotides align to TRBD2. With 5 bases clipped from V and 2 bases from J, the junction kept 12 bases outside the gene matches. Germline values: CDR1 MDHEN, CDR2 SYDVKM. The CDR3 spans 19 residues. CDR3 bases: TGTGCCAGCAGTCCCTGGACTAGCGGGAGCTTCGGTACCAAAAACATTCAGTACTTC. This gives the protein CASSPWTSGSFGTKNIQYF.

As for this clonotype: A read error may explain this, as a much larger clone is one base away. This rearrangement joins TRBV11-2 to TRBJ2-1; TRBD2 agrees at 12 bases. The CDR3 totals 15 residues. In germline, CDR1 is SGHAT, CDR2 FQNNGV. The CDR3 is CASSSRLAGDGEQLF. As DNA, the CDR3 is TGTGCCAGCAGCTCGAGACTAGCGGGAGATGGTGAGCAGCTCTTC.

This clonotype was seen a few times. Here the CDR3 reads CASSRTSGGAEDTQYF. The CDR3, as DNA: TGTGCCAGCAGCCGGACTAGCGGGGGGGCGGAGGATACGCAGTATTTT. The rearrangement joins TRBV14 to TRBJ2-3, with 15 nucleotides matching TRBD2. The CDR3 totals 16 residues. Germline CDR1 and CDR2: SGHDN and FVKESK. With 4 bases clipped from V and 6 bases from J, the junction kept 5 bases outside the gene matches.

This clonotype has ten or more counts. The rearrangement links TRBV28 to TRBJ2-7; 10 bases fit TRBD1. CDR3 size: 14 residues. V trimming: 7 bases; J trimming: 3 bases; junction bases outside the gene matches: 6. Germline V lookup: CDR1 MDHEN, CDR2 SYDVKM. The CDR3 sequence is CASMKDRGFYEQYF. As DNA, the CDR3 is TGTGCCAGCATGAAGGACAGGGGGTTCTACGAGCAGTACTTC.

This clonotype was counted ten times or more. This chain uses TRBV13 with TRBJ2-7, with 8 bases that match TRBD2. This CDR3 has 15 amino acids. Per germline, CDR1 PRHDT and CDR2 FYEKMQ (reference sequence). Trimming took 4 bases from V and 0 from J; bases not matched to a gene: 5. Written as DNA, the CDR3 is TGTGCCAGCAGCTCGGCACTAGCGGTCTCCTACGAGCAGTACTTC. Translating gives CASSSALAVSYEQYF.

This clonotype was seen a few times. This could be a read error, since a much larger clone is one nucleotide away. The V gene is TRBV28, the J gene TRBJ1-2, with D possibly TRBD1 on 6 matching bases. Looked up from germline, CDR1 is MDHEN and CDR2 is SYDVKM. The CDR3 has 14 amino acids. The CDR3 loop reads CAGSLPGVGYGYTF. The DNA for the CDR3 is TGTGCCGGCAGTCTCCCAGGGGTGGGCTATGGCTACACCTTC.

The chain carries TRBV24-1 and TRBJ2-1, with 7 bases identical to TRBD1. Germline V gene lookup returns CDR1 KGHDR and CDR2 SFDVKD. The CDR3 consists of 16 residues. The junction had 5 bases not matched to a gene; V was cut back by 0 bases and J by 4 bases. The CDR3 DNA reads TGTGCCACCAGTGATTTGCGGGACAGAGATTACAATGAGCAGTTCTTC. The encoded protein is CATSDLRDRDYNEQFF.

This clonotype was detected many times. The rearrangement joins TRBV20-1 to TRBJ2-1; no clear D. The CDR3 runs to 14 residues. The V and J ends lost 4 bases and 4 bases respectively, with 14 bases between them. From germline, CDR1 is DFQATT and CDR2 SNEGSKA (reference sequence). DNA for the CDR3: TGCAGTGCTATTAGTCCCACCCTTTACAATGAGCAGTTCTTC. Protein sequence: CSAISPTLYNEQFF.

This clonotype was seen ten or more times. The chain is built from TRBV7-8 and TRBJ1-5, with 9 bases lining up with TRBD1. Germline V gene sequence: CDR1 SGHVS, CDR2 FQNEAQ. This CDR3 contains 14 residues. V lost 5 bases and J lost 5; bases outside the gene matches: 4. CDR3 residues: CASSQDRGDQPQHF. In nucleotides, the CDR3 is TGTGCCAGCAGCCAGGACAGGGGTGATCAGCCCCAGCATTTT. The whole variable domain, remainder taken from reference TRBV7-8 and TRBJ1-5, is GAGVSQSPRYKVAKRGQDVALRCDPISGHVSLFWYQQALGQGPEFLTYFQNEAQLDKSGLPSDRFFAERPEGSVSTLKIQRTQQEDSAVYLCASSQDRGDQPQHFGDGTRLSIL.

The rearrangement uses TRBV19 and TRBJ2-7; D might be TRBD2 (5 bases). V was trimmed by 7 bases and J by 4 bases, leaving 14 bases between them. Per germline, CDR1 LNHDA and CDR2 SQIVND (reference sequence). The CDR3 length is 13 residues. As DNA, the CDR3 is TGTGCCAGTAATGAGGGCCTGGGTTACGAGCAGTACTTC. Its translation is CASNEGLGYEQYF.

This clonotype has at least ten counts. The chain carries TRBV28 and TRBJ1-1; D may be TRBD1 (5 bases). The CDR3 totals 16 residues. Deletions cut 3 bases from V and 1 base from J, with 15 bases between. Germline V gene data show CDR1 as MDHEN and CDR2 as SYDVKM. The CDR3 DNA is TGTGCCAGCAGTTTTCGAGGGGCGGTGGGGAACACTGAAGCTTTCTTT. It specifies CASSFRGAVGNTEAFF.

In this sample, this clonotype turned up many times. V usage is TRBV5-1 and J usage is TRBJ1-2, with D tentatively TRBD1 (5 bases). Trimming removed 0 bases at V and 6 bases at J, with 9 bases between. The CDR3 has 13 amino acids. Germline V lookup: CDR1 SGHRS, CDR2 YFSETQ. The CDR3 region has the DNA TGCGCCAGCAGCTTGGAAGGGGCGCATGGCTACACCTTC. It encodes CASSLEGAHGYTF.

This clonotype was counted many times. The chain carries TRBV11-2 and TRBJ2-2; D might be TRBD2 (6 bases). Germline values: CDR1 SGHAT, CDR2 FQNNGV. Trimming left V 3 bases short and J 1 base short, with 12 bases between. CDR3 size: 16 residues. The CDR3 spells CASSLRRGLNTGELFF. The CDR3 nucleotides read TGTGCCAGCAGCTTGAGGAGGGGTCTGAACACCGGGGAGCTGTTTTTT.

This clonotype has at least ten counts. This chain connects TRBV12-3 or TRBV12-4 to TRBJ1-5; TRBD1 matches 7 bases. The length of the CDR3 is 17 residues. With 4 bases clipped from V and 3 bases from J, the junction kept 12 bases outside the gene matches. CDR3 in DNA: TGTGCCAGCAGTTACTCCCTTCTGGGACAGAACAATCAGCCCCAGCATTTT. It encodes CASSYSLLGQNNQPQHF.

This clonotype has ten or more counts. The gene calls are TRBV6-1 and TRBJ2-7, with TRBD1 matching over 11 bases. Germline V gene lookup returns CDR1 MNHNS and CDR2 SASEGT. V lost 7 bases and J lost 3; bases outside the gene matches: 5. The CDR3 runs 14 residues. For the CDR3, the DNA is TGTGCCAGCACGCGGGACAGGGGGAACTACGAGCAGTACTTC. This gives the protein CASTRDRGNYEQYF.

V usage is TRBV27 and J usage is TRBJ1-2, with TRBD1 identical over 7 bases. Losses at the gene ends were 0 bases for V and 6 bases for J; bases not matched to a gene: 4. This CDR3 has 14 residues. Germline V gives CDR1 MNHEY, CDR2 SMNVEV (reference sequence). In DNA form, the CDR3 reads TGTGCCAGCAGTTTATCGAGGGGGCGCGATGGCTACACCTTC. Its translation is CASSLSRGRDGYTF.

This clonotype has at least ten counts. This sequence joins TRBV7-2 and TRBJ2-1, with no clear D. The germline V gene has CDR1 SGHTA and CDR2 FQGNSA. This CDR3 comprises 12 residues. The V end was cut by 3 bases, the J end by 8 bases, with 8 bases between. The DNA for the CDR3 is TGTGCCAGCAGCTTGGGTTACCATGAGCAGTTCTTC. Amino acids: CASSLGYHEQFF.

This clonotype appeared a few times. The CDR3 sequence is CASTAGTSVNEQFF. The DNA for the CDR3 is TGTGCCAGCACCGCCGGGACTAGCGTGAATGAGCAGTTCTTC. The chain is built from TRBV6-2 or TRBV6-3 and TRBJ2-1; the match to TRBD2 covers 10 bases. The germline V gene has CDR1 MNHEY and CDR2 SVGEGT. Germline trimming cut 7 bases from V and 7 bases from J; bases unmatched to any gene: 7. The CDR3 length is 14 residues.

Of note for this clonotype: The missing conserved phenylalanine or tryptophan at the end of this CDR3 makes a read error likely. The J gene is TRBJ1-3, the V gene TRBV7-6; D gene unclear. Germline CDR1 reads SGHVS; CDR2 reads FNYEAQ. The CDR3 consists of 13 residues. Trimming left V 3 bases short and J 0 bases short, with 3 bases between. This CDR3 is CASSLSSGNTIYL. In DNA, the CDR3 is TGTGCCAGCAGCTTGTCCTCTGGAAACACCATATATCTT.

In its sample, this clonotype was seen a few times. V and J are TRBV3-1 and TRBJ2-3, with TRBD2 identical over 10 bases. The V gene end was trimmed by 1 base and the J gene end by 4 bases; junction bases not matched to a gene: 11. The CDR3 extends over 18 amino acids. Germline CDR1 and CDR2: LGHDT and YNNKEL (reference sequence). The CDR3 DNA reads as TGTGCCAGCAGCCAAGTTTTCCCTAGCGGGAGTATCGCAGATACGCAGTATTTT. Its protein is CASSQVFPSGSIADTQYF.

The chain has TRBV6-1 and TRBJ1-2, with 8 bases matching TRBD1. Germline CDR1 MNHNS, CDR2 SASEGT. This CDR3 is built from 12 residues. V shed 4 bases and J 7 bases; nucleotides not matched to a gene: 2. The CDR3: CASSGTGLGYTF. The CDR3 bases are TGTGCCAGCAGTGGGACAGGGCTTGGCTACACCTTC.

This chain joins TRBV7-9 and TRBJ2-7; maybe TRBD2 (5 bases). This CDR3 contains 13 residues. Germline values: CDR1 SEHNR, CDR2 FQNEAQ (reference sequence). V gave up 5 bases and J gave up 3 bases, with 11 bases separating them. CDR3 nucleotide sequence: TGTGCCAGCAGCCGTTTGAGGGACTACGAGCAGTACTTC. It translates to CASSRLRDYEQYF.

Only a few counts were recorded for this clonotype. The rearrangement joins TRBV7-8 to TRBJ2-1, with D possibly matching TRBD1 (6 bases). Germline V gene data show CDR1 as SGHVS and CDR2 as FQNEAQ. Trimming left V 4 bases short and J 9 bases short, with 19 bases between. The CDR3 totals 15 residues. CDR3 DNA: TGTGCCAGCAGCTCGGATTCCAGGGGAAGTGGTGAGCAGTTCTTC. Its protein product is CASSSDSRGSGEQFF.

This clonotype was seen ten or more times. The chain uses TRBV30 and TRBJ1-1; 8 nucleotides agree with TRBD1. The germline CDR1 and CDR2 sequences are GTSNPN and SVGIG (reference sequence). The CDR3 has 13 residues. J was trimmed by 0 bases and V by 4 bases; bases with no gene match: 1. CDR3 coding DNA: TGTGCCTGGACGACAGGGGTGAACACTGAAGCTTTCTTT. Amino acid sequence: CAWTTGVNTEAFF.

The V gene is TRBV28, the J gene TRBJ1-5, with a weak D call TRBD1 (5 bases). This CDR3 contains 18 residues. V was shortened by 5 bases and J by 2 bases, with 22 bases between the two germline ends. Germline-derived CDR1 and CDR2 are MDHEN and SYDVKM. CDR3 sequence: CASSVISWRGSRNQPQHF. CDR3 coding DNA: TGTGCCAGCAGTGTAATATCGTGGCGGGGGTCTCGCAATCAGCCCCAGCATTTT. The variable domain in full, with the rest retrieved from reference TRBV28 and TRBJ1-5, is DVKVTQSSRYLVKRTGEKVFLECVQDMDHENMFWYRQDPGLGLRLIYFSYDVKMKEKGDIPEGYSVSREKKERFSLILESASTNQTSMYLCASSVISWRGSRNQPQHFGDGTRLSIL.

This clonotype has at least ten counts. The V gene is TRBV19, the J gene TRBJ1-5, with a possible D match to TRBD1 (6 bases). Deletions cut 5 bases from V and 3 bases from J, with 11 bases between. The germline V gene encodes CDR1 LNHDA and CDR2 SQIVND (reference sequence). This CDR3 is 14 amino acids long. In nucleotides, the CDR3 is TGTGCCAGTAGTGTCGGGACAACCAATCAGCCCCAGCATTTT. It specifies CASSVGTTNQPQHF.

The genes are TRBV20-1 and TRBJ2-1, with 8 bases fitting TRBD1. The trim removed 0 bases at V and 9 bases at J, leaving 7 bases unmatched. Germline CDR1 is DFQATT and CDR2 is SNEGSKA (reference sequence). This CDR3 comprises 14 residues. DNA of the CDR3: TGCAGTGCTAGAGACCACAGGGGGTTGGGTGAGCAGTTCTTC. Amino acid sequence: CSARDHRGLGEQFF.